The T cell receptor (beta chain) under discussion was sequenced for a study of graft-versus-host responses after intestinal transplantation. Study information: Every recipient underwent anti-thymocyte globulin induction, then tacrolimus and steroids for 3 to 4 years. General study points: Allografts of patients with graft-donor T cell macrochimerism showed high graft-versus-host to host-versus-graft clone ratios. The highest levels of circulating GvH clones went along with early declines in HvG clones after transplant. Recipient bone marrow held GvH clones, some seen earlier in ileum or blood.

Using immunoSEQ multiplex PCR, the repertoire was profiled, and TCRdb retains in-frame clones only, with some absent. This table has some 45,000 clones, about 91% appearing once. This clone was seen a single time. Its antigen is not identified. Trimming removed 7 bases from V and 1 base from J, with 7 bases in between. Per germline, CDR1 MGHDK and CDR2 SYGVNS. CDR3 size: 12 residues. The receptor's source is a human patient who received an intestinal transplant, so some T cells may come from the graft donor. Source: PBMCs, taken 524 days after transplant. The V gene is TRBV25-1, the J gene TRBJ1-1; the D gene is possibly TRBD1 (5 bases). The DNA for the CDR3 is TGTGCCAGCACTGGGGGGAACACTGAAGCTTTCTTT. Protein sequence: CASTGGNTEAFF.